The source of this T cell receptor beta chain is a study of T-cell memory formation after mild COVID-19. Study-wide context: There were largely donor-specific TCR clusters. General study points: Clones which contracted sat mainly in CM and EM if CD4+, and in EMRA if CD8+.

To note about this clonotype: The antigen is unknown.

V lost 6 bases to trimming and J lost 1 base, with 6 bases between them. Germline CDR1 MNHEY, CDR2 SVGAGI. This CDR3 has 12 amino acids. From the 5' RACE reads, TCRdb called clonotypes with MiXCR, one entry per CDR3 protein. The top ten clones hold 13% of a sample with approximately 430,000 distinct CDR3 sequences, about a quarter of them seen once. The origin of this receptor is an adult woman who had mild COVID-19 (a few samples of this study predate the infection). Cell type and time point are not known. V gene TRBV6-5 combines with J gene TRBJ1-1; D uncertain. The sample comprised PBMCs or a T cell subset sorted from them (not recorded which). The CDR3 protein is CASRASNTEAFF. In DNA form, the CDR3 reads TGTGCCAGCAGGGCTTCGAACACTGAAGCTTTCTTT.